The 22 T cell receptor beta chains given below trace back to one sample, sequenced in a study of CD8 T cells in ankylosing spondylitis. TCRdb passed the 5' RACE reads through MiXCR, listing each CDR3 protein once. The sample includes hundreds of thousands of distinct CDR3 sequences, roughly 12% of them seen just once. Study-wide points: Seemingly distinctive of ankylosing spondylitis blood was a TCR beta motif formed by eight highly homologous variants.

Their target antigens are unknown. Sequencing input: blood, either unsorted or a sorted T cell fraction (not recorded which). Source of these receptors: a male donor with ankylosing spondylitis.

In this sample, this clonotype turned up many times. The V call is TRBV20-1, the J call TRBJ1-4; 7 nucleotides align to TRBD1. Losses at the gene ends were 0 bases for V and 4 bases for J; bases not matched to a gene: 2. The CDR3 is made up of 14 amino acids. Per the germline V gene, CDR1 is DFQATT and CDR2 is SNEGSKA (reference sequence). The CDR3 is CSAREDRLNEKLFF. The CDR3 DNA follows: TGCAGTGCTAGAGAGGACAGGCTTAATGAAAAACTGTTTTTT.

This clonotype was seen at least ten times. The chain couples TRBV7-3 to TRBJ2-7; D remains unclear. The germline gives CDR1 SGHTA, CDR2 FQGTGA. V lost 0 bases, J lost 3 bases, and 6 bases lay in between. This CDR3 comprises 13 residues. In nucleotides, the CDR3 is TGTGCCAGCAGCTTAACCCGAGGCTACGAGCAGTACTTC. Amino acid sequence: CASSLTRGYEQYF.

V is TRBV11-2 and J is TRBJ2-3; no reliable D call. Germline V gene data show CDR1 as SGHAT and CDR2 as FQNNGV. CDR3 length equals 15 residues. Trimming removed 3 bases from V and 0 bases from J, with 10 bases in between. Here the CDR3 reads CASSFQPASTDTQYF. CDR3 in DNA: TGTGCCAGCAGCTTTCAGCCGGCGAGCACAGATACGCAGTATTTT. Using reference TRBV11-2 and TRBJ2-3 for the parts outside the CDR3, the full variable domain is EAGVAQSPRYKIIEKRQSVAFWCNPISGHATLYWYQQILGQGPKLLIQFQNNGVVDDSQLPKDRFSAERLKGVDSTLKIQPAKLEDSAVYLCASSFQPASTDTQYFGPGTRLTVL.

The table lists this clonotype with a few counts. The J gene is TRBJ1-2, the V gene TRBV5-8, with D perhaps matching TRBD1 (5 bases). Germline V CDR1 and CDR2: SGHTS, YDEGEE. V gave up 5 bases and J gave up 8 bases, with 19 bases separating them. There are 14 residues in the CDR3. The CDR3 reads CASSQMLGAEGYTF. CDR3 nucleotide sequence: TGTGCCAGCAGTCAAATGTTAGGGGCGGAAGGCTACACCTTC.

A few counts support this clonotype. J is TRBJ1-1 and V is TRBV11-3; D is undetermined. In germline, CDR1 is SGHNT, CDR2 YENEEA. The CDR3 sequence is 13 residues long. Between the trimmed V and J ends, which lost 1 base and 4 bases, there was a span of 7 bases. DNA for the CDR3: TGTGCCAGCAGCTTAGCCTGGGCCACTGAAGCTTTCTTT. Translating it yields CASSLAWATEAFF.

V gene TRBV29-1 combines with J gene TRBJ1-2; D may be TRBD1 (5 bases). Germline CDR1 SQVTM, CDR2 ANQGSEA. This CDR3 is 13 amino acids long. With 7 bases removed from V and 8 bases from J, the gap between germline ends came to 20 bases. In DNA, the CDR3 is TGCAGCGCCGGGGGAGAGGGCTATTCGGGCTACACCTTC. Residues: CSAGGEGYSGYTF.

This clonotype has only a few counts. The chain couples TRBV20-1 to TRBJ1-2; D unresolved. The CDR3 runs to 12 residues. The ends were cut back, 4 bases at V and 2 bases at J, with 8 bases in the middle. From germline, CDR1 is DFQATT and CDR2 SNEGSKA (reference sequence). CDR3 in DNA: TGCAGTGCTAACGGGCTCAACTATGGCTACACCTTC. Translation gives CSANGLNYGYTF.

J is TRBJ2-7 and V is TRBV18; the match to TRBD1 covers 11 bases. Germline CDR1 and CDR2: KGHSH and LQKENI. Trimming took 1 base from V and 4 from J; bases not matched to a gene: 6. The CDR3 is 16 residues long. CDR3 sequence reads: CASSPLGTGGFYEQYF. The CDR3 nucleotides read TGTGCCAGCTCACCACTTGGGACAGGGGGTTTTTACGAGCAGTACTTC. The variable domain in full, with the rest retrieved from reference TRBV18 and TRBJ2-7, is NAGVMQNPRHLVRRRGQEARLRCSPMKGHSHVYWYRQLPEEGLKFMVYLQKENIIDESGMPKERFSAEFPKEGPSILRIQQVVRGDSAAYFCASSPLGTGGFYEQYFGPGTRLTVT.

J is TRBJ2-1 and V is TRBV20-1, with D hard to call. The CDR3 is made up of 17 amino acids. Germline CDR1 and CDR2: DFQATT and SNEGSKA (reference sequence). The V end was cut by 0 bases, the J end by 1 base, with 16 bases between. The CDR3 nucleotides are TGCAGTGCTAGAGATCTAAAGGCCAGGTGGTCCTACAATGAGCAGTTCTTC. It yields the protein CSARDLKARWSYNEQFF.

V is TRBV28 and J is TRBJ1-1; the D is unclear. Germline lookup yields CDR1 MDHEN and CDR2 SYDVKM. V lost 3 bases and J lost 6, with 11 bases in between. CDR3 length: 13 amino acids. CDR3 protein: CASSLRSGAEAFF. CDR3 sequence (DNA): TGTGCCAGCAGTTTGAGGAGTGGGGCTGAAGCTTTCTTT.

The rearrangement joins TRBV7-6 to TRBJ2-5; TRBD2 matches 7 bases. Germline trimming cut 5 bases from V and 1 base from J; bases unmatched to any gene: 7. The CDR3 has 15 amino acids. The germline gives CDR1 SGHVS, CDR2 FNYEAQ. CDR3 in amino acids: CASSRLGGTQETQYF. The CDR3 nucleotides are TGTGCCAGCAGCCGGCTGGGAGGGACCCAAGAGACCCAGTACTTC.

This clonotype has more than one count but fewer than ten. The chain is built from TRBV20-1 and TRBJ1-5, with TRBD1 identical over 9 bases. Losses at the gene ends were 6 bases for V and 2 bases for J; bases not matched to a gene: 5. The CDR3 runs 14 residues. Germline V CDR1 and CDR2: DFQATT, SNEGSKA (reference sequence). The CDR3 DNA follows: TGCAGTGCCTTGGACAGGGGAGGCAATCAGCCCCAGCATTTT. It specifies CSALDRGGNQPQHF.

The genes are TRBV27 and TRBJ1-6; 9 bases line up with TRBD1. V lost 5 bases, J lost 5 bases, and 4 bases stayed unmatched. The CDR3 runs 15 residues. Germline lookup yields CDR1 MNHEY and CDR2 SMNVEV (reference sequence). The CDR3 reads CASSPQGADNSPLHF. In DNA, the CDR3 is TGTGCCAGCAGTCCACAGGGGGCAGATAATTCACCCCTCCACTTT.

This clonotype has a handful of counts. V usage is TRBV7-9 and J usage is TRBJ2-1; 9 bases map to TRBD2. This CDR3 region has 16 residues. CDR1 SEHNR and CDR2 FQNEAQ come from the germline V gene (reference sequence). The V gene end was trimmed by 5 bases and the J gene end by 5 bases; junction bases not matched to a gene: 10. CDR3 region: CASSIKTSGANNEQFF. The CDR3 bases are TGTGCCAGCAGCATCAAGACTAGCGGAGCTAACAATGAGCAGTTCTTC.

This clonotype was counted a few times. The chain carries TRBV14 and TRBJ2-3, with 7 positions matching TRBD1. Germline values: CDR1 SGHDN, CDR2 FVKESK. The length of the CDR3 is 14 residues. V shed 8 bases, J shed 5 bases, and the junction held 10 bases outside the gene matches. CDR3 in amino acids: CASGSTGAVDTQYF. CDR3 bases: TGTGCCAGCGGTAGCACAGGGGCGGTAGATACGCAGTATTTT.

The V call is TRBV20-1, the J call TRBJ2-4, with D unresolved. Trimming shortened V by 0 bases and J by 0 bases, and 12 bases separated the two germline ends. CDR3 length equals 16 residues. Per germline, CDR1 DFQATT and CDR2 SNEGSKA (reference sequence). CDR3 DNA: TGCAGTGCTAGAGATCTATCCCGAGGAGCCAAAAACATTCAGTACTTC. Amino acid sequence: CSARDLSRGAKNIQYF.

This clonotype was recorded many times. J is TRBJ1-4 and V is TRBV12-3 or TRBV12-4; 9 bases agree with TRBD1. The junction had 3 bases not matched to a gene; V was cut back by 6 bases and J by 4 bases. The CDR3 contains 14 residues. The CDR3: CASRRTGVNEKLFF. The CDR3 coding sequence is TGTGCCAGCAGACGGACAGGGGTTAATGAAAAACTGTTTTTT.

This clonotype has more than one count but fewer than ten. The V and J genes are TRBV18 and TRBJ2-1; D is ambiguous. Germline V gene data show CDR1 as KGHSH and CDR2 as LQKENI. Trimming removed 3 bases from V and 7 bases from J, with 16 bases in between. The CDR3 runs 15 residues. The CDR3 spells CASSPSLEGWNEQFF. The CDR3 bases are TGTGCCAGCTCACCTTCTCTAGAAGGATGGAATGAGCAGTTCTTC. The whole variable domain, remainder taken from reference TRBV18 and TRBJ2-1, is NAGVMQNPRHLVRRRGQEARLRCSPMKGHSHVYWYRQLPEEGLKFMVYLQKENIIDESGMPKERFSAEFPKEGPSILRIQQVVRGDSAAYFCASSPSLEGWNEQFFGPGTRLTVL.

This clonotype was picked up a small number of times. In DNA, the CDR3 is TGTGCCAGCAGCTTAGTCGCATCGGTGGGCCTTGGCTACACCTTC. The encoded protein is CASSLVASVGLGYTF. This rearrangement joins TRBV7-2 to TRBJ1-2; D is undetermined. CDR1 is SGHTA, CDR2 FQGNSA, per germline. V was trimmed by 1 base and J by 7 bases, leaving 16 bases between them. CDR3 size: 15 residues.

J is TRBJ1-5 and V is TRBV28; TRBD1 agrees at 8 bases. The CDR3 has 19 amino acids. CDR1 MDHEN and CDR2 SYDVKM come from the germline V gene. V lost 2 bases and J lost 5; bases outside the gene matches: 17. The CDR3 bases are TGTGCCAGCAGTTTAATAACCGGGACAGGACCATCTGAGGATCAGCCCCAGCATTTT. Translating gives CASSLITGTGPSEDQPQHF.

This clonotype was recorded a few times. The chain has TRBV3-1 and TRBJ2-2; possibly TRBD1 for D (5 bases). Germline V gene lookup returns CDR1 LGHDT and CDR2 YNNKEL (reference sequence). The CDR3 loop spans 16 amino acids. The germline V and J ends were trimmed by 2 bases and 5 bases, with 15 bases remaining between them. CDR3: CASSQSRTGSTGELFF. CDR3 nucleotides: TGTGCCAGCAGCCAATCTCGCACAGGTTCTACCGGGGAGCTGTTTTTT.

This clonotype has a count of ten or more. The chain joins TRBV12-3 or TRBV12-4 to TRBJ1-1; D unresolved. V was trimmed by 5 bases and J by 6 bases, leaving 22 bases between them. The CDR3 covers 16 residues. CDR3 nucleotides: TGTGCCAGCAGTCCCCACCTCAGGTCAATCAAACCTGAAGCTTTCTTT. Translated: CASSPHLRSIKPEAFF.